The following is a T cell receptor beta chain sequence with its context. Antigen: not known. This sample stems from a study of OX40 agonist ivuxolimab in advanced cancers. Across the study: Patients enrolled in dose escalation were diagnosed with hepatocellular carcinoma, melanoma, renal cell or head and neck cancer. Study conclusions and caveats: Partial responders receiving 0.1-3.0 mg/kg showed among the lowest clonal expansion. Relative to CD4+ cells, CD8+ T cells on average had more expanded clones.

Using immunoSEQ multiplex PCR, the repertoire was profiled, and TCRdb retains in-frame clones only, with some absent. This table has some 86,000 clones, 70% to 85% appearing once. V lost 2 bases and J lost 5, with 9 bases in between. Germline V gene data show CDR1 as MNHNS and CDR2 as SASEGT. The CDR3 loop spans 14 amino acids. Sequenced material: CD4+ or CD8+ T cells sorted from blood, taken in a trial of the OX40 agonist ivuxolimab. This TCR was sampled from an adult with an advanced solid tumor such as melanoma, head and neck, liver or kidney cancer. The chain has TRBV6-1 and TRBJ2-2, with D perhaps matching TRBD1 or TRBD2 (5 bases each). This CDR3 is CASSEQGETGELFF. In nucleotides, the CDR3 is TGTGCCAGCAGTGAACAAGGGGAGACCGGGGAGCTGTTTTTT.